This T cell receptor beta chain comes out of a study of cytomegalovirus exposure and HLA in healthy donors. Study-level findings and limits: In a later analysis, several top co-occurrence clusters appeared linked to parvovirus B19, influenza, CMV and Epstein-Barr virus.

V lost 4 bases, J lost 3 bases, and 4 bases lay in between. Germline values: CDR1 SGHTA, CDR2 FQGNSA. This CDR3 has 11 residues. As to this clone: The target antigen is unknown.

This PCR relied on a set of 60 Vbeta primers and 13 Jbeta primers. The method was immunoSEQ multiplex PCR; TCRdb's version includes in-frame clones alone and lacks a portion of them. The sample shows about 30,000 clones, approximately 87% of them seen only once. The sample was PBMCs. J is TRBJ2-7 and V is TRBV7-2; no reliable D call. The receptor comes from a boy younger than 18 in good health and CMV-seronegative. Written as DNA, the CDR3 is TGTGCCAGCAGCTCCTACTACGAGCAGTACTTC. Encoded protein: CASSSYYEQYF.